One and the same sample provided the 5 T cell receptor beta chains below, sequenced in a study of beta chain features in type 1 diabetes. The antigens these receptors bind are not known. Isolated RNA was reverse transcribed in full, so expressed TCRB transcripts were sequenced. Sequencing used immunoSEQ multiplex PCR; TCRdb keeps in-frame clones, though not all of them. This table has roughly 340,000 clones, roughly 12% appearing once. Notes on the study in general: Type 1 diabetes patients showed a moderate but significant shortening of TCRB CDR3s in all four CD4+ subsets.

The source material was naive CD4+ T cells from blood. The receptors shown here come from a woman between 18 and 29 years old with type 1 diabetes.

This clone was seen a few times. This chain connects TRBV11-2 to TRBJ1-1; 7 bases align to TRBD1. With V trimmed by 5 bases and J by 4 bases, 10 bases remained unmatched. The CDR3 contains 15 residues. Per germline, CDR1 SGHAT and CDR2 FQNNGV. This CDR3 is CASSPRTGGLTEAFF. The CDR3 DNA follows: TGTGCCAGCAGCCCCCGGACAGGCGGACTCACTGAAGCTTTCTTT. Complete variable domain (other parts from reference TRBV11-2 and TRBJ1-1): EAGVAQSPRYKIIEKRQSVAFWCNPISGHATLYWYQQILGQGPKLLIQFQNNGVVDDSQLPKDRFSAERLKGVDSTLKIQPAKLEDSAVYLCASSPRTGGLTEAFFGQGTRLTVV.

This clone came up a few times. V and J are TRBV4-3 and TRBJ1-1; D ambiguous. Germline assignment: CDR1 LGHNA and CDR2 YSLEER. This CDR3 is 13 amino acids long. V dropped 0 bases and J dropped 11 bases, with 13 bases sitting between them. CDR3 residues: CASSQDKRAGAFF. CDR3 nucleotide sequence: TGCGCCAGCAGCCAAGATAAGAGGGCCGGGGCTTTCTTT.

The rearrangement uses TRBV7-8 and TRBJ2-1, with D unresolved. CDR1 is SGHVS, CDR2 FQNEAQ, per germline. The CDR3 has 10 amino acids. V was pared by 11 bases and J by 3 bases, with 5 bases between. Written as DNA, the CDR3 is TGTGCCTCGGGCTACAATGAGCAGTTCTTC. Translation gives CASGYNEQFF.

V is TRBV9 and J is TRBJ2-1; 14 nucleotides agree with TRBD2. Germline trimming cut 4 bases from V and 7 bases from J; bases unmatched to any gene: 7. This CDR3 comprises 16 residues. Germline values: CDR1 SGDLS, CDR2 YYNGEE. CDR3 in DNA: TGTGCCAGCAGCTTCCGACTAGCGGGGGGGCAGAATGAGCAGTTCTTC. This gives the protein CASSFRLAGGQNEQFF.

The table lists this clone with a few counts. This CDR3 reads CSATPSLGRTQYF. The CDR3 bases are TGCAGCGCCACCCCTAGCTTGGGGAGGACCCAGTACTTC. This sequence joins TRBV29-1 and TRBJ2-5; a weak D match, TRBD2 (5 bases). Germline V gene lookup returns CDR1 SQVTM and CDR2 ANQGSEA. The V end was cut by 7 bases, the J end by 7 bases, with 19 bases between. This CDR3 has 13 residues.